A single T cell receptor (beta chain) is shown here with its context. This clone occurred once. Which antigen it targets is not known. Base-call qualities are not available, and no considerably larger clone is one nucleotide away. The sample is drawn from a study of blood T cell repertoires in COVID-19 (dated by TCRdb to 2018 to 2020). At the level of the whole study: Samples covering the acute and convalescent phases of COVID-19 were provided by collaborators in the United States, Italy and Spain. The prospective study material was composed of cDNA or gDNA derived from T cells, B-cell-depleted T cells, or PBMCs. Subjects who had been exposed to COVID-19, were actively infected with it, or had recovered from it provided the deeply sampled blood TCRbeta repertoires that made up the dataset. The repertoires were released in a freely available public database intended as a resource for research on the immune response to SARS-CoV-2. Samples came from the ongoing ImmuneRACE study (first 160 participants) plus 1,254 subjects from 6 global collaborators. Sample metadata almost always included a de-identified subject ID, COVID-19 status, age in years and sex. Where available, HLA class I and class II types were taken from metadata supplied by the sample provider and were not determined by assay-based typing. Results and caveats for the whole study, not just this receptor: Clinical and demographic metadata were provided uncurated, with the amount varying by source and participant.

The collaborating institutions used their own protocols to collect whole blood in K2EDTA tubes. For TCRbeta analysis, collaborators shipped samples in one of three forms: frozen whole blood, isolated PBMCs, or DNA extracted from either of those sample types. As encoded in the germline V gene, CDR1 is SGHAT while CDR2 is FQNNGV. The CDR3 goes from the cysteine to the phenylalanine over 16 residues. Only the CDR3 part of the read is kept: 48 bases, read in frame from the first base. Relative to germline, V is missing 0 bases and J is missing 2 bases, with 2 bases of the junction outside any gene match. TCRbeta CDR3 regions were amplified from genomic DNA by means of the immunoSEQ Assay, a bias-controlled multiplex PCR. On the authors' methods: The number of nucleated cells in each sample was estimated by amplification of reference gene primers within the assay. To quantify the absolute abundance of each unique TCRbeta CDR3 rearrangement, sequence reads were collapsed and filtered. For each sample, productive Simpson clonality was calculated as the square root of Simpson's diversity index across productive rearrangements. TCRdb carries this immuneACCESS record with in-frame sequences only. Its versions omit some clonotypes, under half of them owing to an unresolved V gene in the studies checked, with the rest unexplained. V and J calls and clone size are given by that table; D and trimming were obtained from the DNA. The sample profile shows 250,000 or so clones; 83% of them were found once. Around 5.9% of the sample is taken by the ten largest.

The sequencing sample was made of peripheral blood. The clonotype was recovered from a human donor in a cohort sampled during active COVID-19. The sequence is built from TRBV11-2 and TRBJ1-4; a stretch of 8 junction bases matches TRBD1. The CDR3 sequence is CASSLEQGGTNEKLFF. The bases are TGTGCCAGCAGCTTAGAACAGGGGGGGACTAATGAAAAACTGTTTTTT.